A selection of T cell receptor beta chains follows, all from one sample in a study of spatial heterogeneity in lung cancer. TCRdb independently ran MiXCR on the 5' RACE reads; one entry per CDR3 protein. The sample lists 110,000 or so distinct CDR3 sequences; 10% to 14% were seen once. Sequenced material: PBMCs, taken at follow-up. The source of these receptors is a female donor with early-stage non-small cell lung cancer. CDR3s include the opening cysteine and the closing phenylalanine or tryptophan. D genes are given only for firm matches. The size of a clone is reported for some rows only, either as once, few or many, or as a class for expanded clones.

>.|TRBJ2-5|.|16|TRBV12-3/TRBV12-4
CASSLASTAVGETQYF
TGTGCCAGCAGTTTAGCGTCAACCGCCGTTGGAGAGACCCAGTACTTC
>few|TRBJ2-1|TRBD2|15|TRBV10-3
CAISVWTSEYNEQFF
TGTGCCATCAGTGTGTGGACTAGCGAGTACAATGAGCAGTTCTTC
>many|TRBJ2-1|TRBD1|16|TRBV7-9
CASSLRQGAAYNEQFF
TGTGCCAGCAGCTTAAGGCAGGGGGCTGCGTACAATGAGCAGTTCTTC
>.|TRBJ2-6|.|15|TRBV2
CASSVRLSGANVLTF
TGTGCCAGCAGTGTGCGGCTCTCTGGGGCCAACGTCCTGACTTTC
>few|TRBJ1-2|TRBD1|15|TRBV7-2
CASSPRGGGAVGYTF
TGTGCCAGCAGCCCCCGAGGAGGGGGCGCGGTTGGCTACACCTTC
>few|TRBJ1-3|.|12|TRBV20-1
CSAINPPHTIYF
TGCAGTGCCATAAACCCTCCGCACACCATATATTTT
>few|TRBJ2-6|TRBD1|15|TRBV12-3/TRBV12-4
CASSSQGAGANVLTF
TGTGCCAGCAGTTCCCAGGGGGCTGGGGCCAACGTCCTGACTTTC
>many|TRBJ1-1|.|13|TRBV6-5
CASSYSELTEAFF
TGTGCCAGCAGTTACTCGGAGCTCACTGAAGCTTTCTTT
>many|TRBJ1-1|.|12|TRBV24-1
CATSGTNTEAFF
TGTGCCACCAGTGGAACGAACACTGAAGCTTTCTTT
>.|TRBJ2-1|TRBD2|15|TRBV27
CASQQAGGSYNEQFF
TGTGCCAGCCAACAAGCGGGAGGGTCGTACAATGAGCAGTTCTTC
>few|TRBJ2-4|.|15|TRBV19
CASSPVRVTKNIQYF
TGTGCCAGTAGTCCCGTCAGGGTTACCAAAAACATTCAGTACTTC
>few|TRBJ2-3|TRBD2|15|TRBV15
CATSFGRASTDTQYF
TGTGCCACCAGCTTCGGGAGGGCTAGCACAGATACGCAGTATTTT
>many|TRBJ1-5|.|13|TRBV6-1
CASSEQNSQPQHF
TGTGCCAGCAGTGAACAAAACAGTCAGCCCCAGCATTTT
>.|TRBJ2-3|.|14|TRBV5-4
CASSSGHQGDTQYF
TGTGCCAGCAGCTCGGGACACCAGGGAGATACGCAGTATTTT
>.|TRBJ1-1|TRBD1|17|TRBV6-6
CASSYTGTGGSNTEAFF
TGTGCCAGCAGTTACACCGGGACAGGGGGCTCGAACACTGAAGCTTTCTTT
>many|TRBJ1-5|.|13|TRBV29-1
CSVEAGEGQPQHF
TGCAGCGTTGAAGCGGGGGAAGGTCAGCCCCAGCATTTT
>many|TRBJ1-6|TRBD1|12|TRBV7-8
CASRDRGRLLHF
TGTGCCAGCAGGGACAGGGGGCGTCTCCTCCACTTT
>few|TRBJ2-1|TRBD2|14|TRBV20-1
CSATGTSGNNEQFF
TGCAGTGCTACCGGGACTAGCGGAAACAATGAGCAGTTCTTC
>.|TRBJ2-7|TRBD1|14|TRBV12-3/TRBV12-4
CASRWGQGSSEQYF
TGTGCCAGCAGGTGGGGACAGGGCTCTAGCGAGCAGTACTTC
>once|TRBJ1-4|TRBD1|16|TRBV20-1
CSARGDRETTNGKLFF
TGCAGTGCTAGGGGGGACAGGGAGACAACTAATGGAAAACTGTTTTTT
>few|TRBJ2-1|.|15|TRBV2
CASSAQGYSYNEQFF
TGTGCCAGCAGTGCTCAGGGTTACTCCTACAATGAGCAGTTCTTC
>.|TRBJ2-3|.|15|TRBV6-5
CASSFRWGRTDTQYF
TGTGCCAGCAGTTTTAGGTGGGGTCGCACAGATACGCAGTATTTT
>.|TRBJ1-4|.|15|TRBV12-3/TRBV12-4
CASSPWGGLGEKLFF
TGTGCCAGCAGCCCATGGGGGGGGCTGGGTGAAAAACTGTTTTTT
>many|TRBJ1-1|.|12|TRBV20-1
CSAKTGSTEAFF
TGCAGTGCTAAAACAGGATCCACTGAAGCTTTCTTT
>few|TRBJ2-3|TRBD1|14|TRBV13
CASSSPDRVNTQYF
TGTGCCAGCAGCTCCCCCGACAGGGTCAATACGCAGTATTTT
>few|TRBJ1-1|TRBD1|15|TRBV11-2
CASSRGQVMNTEAFF
TGTGCCAGCAGCCGGGGACAGGTCATGAACACTGAAGCTTTCTTT
>.|TRBJ2-5|.|15|TRBV28
CASSSGRITQETQYF
TGTGCCAGCAGCTCCGGACGCATAACTCAAGAGACCCAGTACTTC
>few|TRBJ2-7|TRBD2|15|TRBV4-1
CASSQGLAGVGEQYF
TGCGCCAGCAGCCAAGGACTAGCGGGAGTTGGCGAGCAGTACTTC
>few|TRBJ2-3|.|14|TRBV20-1
CSAPRPPSTDTQYF
TGCAGTGCCCCGCGGCCGCCTAGCACAGATACGCAGTATTTT
>.|TRBJ2-3|.|15|TRBV12-3/TRBV12-4
CASSPKGLSTDTQYF
TGTGCCAGCAGTCCCAAAGGACTATCCACAGATACGCAGTATTTT
>few|TRBJ1-2|TRBD1|16|TRBV12-3/TRBV12-4
CASSLKQGASNYGYTF
TGTGCCAGCAGTTTAAAACAGGGGGCGAGTAACTATGGCTACACCTTC
>.|TRBJ1-4|.|19|TRBV4-1
CASSQGDTGWRSTNEKLFF
TGCGCCAGCAGCCAAGGGGACACAGGGTGGCGGTCAACTAATGAAAAACTGTTTTTT
>.|TRBJ1-5|TRBD1|15|TRBV6-6
CASSYSTGSDQPQHF
TGTGCCAGCAGTTACTCGACAGGGTCCGATCAGCCCCAGCATTTT
>many|TRBJ1-3|.|14|TRBV28
CASRGRMSGNTIYF
TGTGCCAGCAGAGGACGGATGTCTGGAAACACCATATATTTT
>.|TRBJ1-5|.|15|TRBV6-1
CASSAERLTNQPQHF
TGTGCCAGCTCCGCGGAAAGGCTTACCAATCAGCCCCAGCATTTT
>many|TRBJ2-1|TRBD2|17|TRBV9
CASSPRSSGSVTDEQFF
TGTGCCAGCAGCCCCCGGTCTAGCGGGAGCGTTACGGATGAGCAGTTCTTC
>many|TRBJ2-3|.|14|TRBV30
CAWSVISQSDTQYF
TGTGCCTGGAGTGTAATCTCTCAGTCAGATACGCAGTATTTT
>few|TRBJ2-1|TRBD2|18|TRBV18
CASSLGTSGMGLGNEQFF
TGTGCCAGCTCACTCGGGACTAGCGGGATGGGCCTTGGAAATGAGCAGTTCTTC
>few|TRBJ2-1|.|12|TRBV20-1
CSALSGYNEQFF
TGCAGTGCTTTAAGCGGGTACAATGAGCAGTTCTTC
>many|TRBJ1-6|.|14|TRBV28
CASSGEHRNSPLHF
TGTGCCAGCAGTGGGGAACACCGAAATTCACCCCTCCACTTT
>.|TRBJ1-2|TRBD1|14|TRBV27
CASSPGQAVYDYTF
TGTGCCAGCAGTCCGGGACAGGCGGTATATGACTACACCTTC